The TCR beta chain under discussion was sequenced for a study of shared clonotypes between healthy human individuals. Germline CDR1 is LNHDA and CDR2 is SQIVND (reference sequence). V lost 6 bases and J lost 5, with 22 bases in between. There are 16 residues in the CDR3. Some clones are missing from TCRdb's copy, which holds only in-frame ones; the method was immunoSEQ multiplex PCR. The repertoire holds a few million clones, with just over 90% as singletons. This rearrangement joins TRBV19 to TRBJ2-5; TRBD2 is a possible D gene (6 bases). The TCR was taken from a man between 18 and 35 years old in good health. Some clones in this sample may be carry-over from other donors' samples. What was sequenced was naive CD4+ T cells from PBMCs. Subset defined: CD45RA+ positively selected. The CDR3 protein is CASSSGRAISGETQYF. The CDR3, as DNA: TGTGCCAGTAGCTCCGGTCGAGCGATCAGCGGGGAGACCCAGTACTTC. The full variable domain, rest sourced from reference TRBV19 and TRBJ2-5, is DGGITQSPKYLFRKEGQNVTLSCEQNLNHDAMYWYRQDPGQGLRLIYYSQIVNDFQKGDIAEGYSVSREKKESFPLTVTSAQKNPTAFYLCASSSGRAISGETQYFGPGTRLLVL.